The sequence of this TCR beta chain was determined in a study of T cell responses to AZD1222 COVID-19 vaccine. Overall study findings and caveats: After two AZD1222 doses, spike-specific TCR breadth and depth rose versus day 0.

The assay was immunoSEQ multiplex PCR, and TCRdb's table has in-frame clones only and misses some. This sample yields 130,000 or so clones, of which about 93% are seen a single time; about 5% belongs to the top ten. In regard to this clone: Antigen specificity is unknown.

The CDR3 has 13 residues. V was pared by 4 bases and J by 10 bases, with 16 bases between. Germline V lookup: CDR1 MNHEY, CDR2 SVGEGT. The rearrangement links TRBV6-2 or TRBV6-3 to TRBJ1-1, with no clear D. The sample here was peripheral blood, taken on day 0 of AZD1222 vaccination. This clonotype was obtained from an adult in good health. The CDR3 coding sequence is TGTGCCAGCAGTTGGCCTGGTGAGGTTAGAGCTTTCTTT. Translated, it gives CASSWPGEVRAFF.